This record concerns one TCR beta chain sequence. This sample was included in a study of blood T cell repertoires in COVID-19. For the study at large: From T cells, B-cell-depleted T cells, or PBMCs came the material, which was cDNA or gDNA.

This CDR3 comprises 14 residues. CDR1 and CDR2 from the germline V gene are LGHNA and YSLEER. Trimming left V 0 bases short and J 9 bases short, with 11 bases between. Assay: immunoSEQ multiplex PCR; the TCRdb copy retains only in-frame clones and omits some. The sample records some 240,000 clones, 92% being singletons. The V call is TRBV4-3, the J call TRBJ2-2; D perhaps matches TRBD2 (5 bases). This sequence originates from a man between 60 and 70 years old with COVID-19, enrolled during active disease. Sample: peripheral blood. CDR3 sequence: CASSQDPGNRELFF. As DNA, the CDR3 is TGCGCCAGCAGCCAAGATCCGGGGAACAGGGAGCTGTTTTTT.